Following are 5 T cell receptor beta chains from one sample sequenced in a study (dated by TCRdb to 2014 to 2015). Tregs were isolated as CD4+CD25+CD127-/low cells. Preparation of the library involved 5' RACE. TCRdb lists the instrument as Illumina MiSeq. The public sequencing data were trimmed at Q25 with fastp and processed into clonotypes with MiXCR by TCRdb, which kept only in-frame beta chains. CDR3 protein sequences are deduplicated, and each keeps its most common genes and DNA. The sample contains 9,000 to 10,000 distinct CDR3 sequences, approximately 15% of them found a single time. The top ten clonotypes cover over 3% of the sample. The sequenced material came from Tregs sorted from blood. The source of these receptors is a female donor with breast cancer.

This clonotype counts as medium-sized. This chain links TRBV7-2 with TRBJ2-5; no clear D gene. Trimming removed 4 bases at V and 5 bases at J, with 17 bases between. Germline CDR1 is SGHTA and CDR2 is FQGNSA. CDR3 size: 15 residues. CDR3 coding DNA: TGTGCCAGCAGCTCGCGGTCCCCCGGGCGGGAGACCCAGTACTTC. This translates into CASSSRSPGRETQYF.

Many counts were recorded for this clonotype. The chain is built from TRBV19 and TRBJ1-5; the D gene is possibly TRBD1 (6 bases). The V end lost 3 bases, the J end lost 5 bases, and 8 bases lay between the germline ends. Germline V gene data show CDR1 as LNHDA and CDR2 as SQIVND (reference sequence). The CDR3 runs 13 residues. For the CDR3, the DNA is TGTGCCAGTAGTATCCAGGGGTATCAGCCCCAGCATTTT. Translation gives CASSIQGYQPQHF.

This clonotype is medium-sized. The chain carries TRBV7-8 and TRBJ2-5, with TRBD2 identical over 9 bases. Germline V gene data show CDR1 as SGHVS and CDR2 as FQNEAQ. The V gene end was trimmed by 1 base and the J gene end by 7 bases; junction bases not matched to a gene: 4. This CDR3 has 14 amino acids. CDR3: CASSLGLADGTQYF. The CDR3 coding sequence is TGTGCCAGCAGCTTAGGACTAGCGGACGGGACCCAGTACTTC.

This clonotype was detected a few times. This may come from a read error, since a much larger clone is one base off. The chain recombines TRBV5-5 with TRBJ2-4; possibly TRBD1 or TRBD2 for D (5 bases each). Germline V gene data show CDR1 as SGHKS and CDR2 as YYEKEE (reference sequence). This CDR3 is 14 amino acids long. CDR3 protein: CASSPLRDVNSQYF. DNA for the CDR3: TGTGCCAGCAGCCCACTCCGGGACGTAAACAGTCAGTACTTC.

Ten or more counts support this clonotype. The chain uses TRBV15 and TRBJ2-7; D is ambiguous. The CDR3 runs to 14 residues. Trimming took 1 base from V and 4 from J, leaving 11 bases between them. Germline loops: CDR1 LNHNV, CDR2 YYDKDF (reference sequence). CDR3 protein: CATSRVSGDYEQYF. CDR3 bases: TGTGCCACCAGCAGAGTCTCCGGAGATTACGAGCAGTACTTC.